Each of the 10 T cell receptor beta chains below was sequenced from the same sample in a study of blood T cell repertoires in COVID-19. The method was immunoSEQ multiplex PCR; TCRdb's version includes in-frame clones alone and lacks a portion of them. The data contain around 85,000 clones, roughly 90% of them seen just once; the ten biggest clones take up less than 1.5%. Sequencing was performed on PBMCs or T cells enriched from blood (not recorded which). Every receptor here comes from a woman in her fifties or sixties with acute COVID-19.

This chain links TRBV2 with TRBJ2-7; 10 nucleotides line up with TRBD1. The length of the CDR3 is 13 residues. Germline assignment: CDR1 SNHLY and CDR2 FYNNEI. V lost 8 bases to trimming and J lost 4 bases; unmatched junction nucleotides: 5. CDR3 sequence: CASGGTGAYEQYF. The DNA of the CDR3 is TGTGCCAGCGGGGGGACAGGGGCTTACGAGCAGTACTTC.

The chain carries TRBV5-1 and TRBJ2-3; 8 bases are shared with TRBD1. Germline V gene sequence: CDR1 SGHRS, CDR2 YFSETQ. This CDR3 contains 16 residues. J was trimmed by 0 bases and V by 1 base; bases with no gene match: 4. CDR3 residues: CASSLSGQVSTDTQYF. As DNA, the CDR3 is TGCGCCAGCAGCTTGTCGGGACAGGTTAGCACAGATACGCAGTATTTT.

The rearrangement joins TRBV4-2 to TRBJ2-2; 7 bases agree with TRBD2. Germline trimming cut 4 bases from V and 6 bases from J; bases unmatched to any gene: 2. CDR3 length: 13 amino acids. The germline gives CDR1 LGHNA, CDR2 YNFKEQ. Here the CDR3 DNA reads TGTGCCAGCAGCCGCGCGGGGGCCGGGGAGCTGTTTTTT. This codes for CASSRAGAGELFF.

The chain carries TRBV5-5 and TRBJ1-1, with D hard to call. The CDR3 contains 12 residues. Germline V lookup: CDR1 SGHKS, CDR2 YYEKEE (reference sequence). The germline V and J ends were trimmed by 0 bases and 7 bases, with 7 bases remaining between them. The DNA of the CDR3 is TGTGCCAGCAGCTTGGGGAGGTATGAAGCTTTCTTT. Its translation is CASSLGRYEAFF.

This sequence joins TRBV14 and TRBJ2-7, with 10 nucleotides matching TRBD1. V gave up 2 bases and J gave up 5 bases; unmatched junction bases: 6. Germline lookup yields CDR1 SGHDN and CDR2 FVKESK. This CDR3 spans 15 amino acids. Written as DNA, the CDR3 is TGTGCCAGCAGCCAATTGGGACAGGGGAAAGACGAGCAGTACTTC. Encoded protein: CASSQLGQGKDEQYF.

This clone was counted a single time. This chain links TRBV19 with TRBJ2-1; TRBD2 matches at 9 bases. Germline-derived CDR1 and CDR2 are LNHDA and SQIVND (reference sequence). Unmatched junction bases numbered 2, after V lost 5 bases and J lost 3 bases. This CDR3 comprises 14 residues. This chain's CDR3 is CASSVTSGYNEQFF. CDR3 in DNA: TGTGCCAGTAGTGTGACTAGCGGCTACAATGAGCAGTTCTTC.

This clone was seen a single time. The rearrangement links TRBV19 to TRBJ2-7; 9 nucleotides line up with TRBD2. The germline gives CDR1 LNHDA, CDR2 SQIVND (reference sequence). V dropped 3 bases and J dropped 3; count of bases not matched to a gene: 12. This CDR3 region has 17 residues. The CDR3 DNA reads as TGTGCCAGTAGTATTTGGCCCCAGCGGGGGGAATTCTACGAGCAGTACTTC. The encoded protein is CASSIWPQRGEFYEQYF.

This chain connects TRBV4-2 to TRBJ1-2; TRBD1 aligns across 8 bases. Germline CDR1 LGHNA, CDR2 YNFKEQ. The J segment lost 4 bases and the V segment lost 4 bases, leaving 11 bases of the junction unmatched. This CDR3 region has 16 residues. The CDR3 DNA reads as TGTGCCAGCAGCCTAGACATGGGACAGGATGTCTATGGCTACACCTTC. Translated: CASSLDMGQDVYGYTF.

This sequence joins TRBV6-2 or TRBV6-3 and TRBJ2-3, with 15 bases matching TRBD2. Per germline, CDR1 MNHEY and CDR2 SVGEGT. V lost 2 bases, J lost 5 bases, and 11 bases stayed unmatched. CDR3 length: 19 residues. The CDR3 bases are TGTGCCAGCAGTTACATATTCAGGACTAGCGGGAGGGCCGGAGATACGCAGTATTTT. Translated: CASSYIFRTSGRAGDTQYF.

This clone was recorded once. This rearrangement joins TRBV5-1 to TRBJ2-1, with D perhaps matching TRBD1 (6 bases). Trimming pared 0 bases from V and 0 bases from J, leaving 13 bases between. Germline V gives CDR1 SGHRS, CDR2 YFSETQ. CDR3 length: 17 residues. In nucleotides, the CDR3 is TGCGCCAGCAGCTTGGATCGTGGACAGAGCTCCTACAATGAGCAGTTCTTC. It is translated as CASSLDRGQSSYNEQFF.